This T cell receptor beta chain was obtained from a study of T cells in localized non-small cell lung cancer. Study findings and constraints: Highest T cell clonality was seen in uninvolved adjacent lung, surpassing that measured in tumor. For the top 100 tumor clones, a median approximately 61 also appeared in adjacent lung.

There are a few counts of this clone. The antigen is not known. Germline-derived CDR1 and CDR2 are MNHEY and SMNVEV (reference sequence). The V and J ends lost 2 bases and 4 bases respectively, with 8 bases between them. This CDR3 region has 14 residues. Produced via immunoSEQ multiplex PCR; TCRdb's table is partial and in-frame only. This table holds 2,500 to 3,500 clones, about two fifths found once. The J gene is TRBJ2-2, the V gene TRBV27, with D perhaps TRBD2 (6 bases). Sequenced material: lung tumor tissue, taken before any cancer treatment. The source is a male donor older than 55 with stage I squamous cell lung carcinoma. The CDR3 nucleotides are TGTGCCAGCAGTTTAAGGGACTTCACCGGGGAGCTGTTTTTT. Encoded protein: CASSLRDFTGELFF.